This is a list of T cell receptor beta chains from one sample in a study of blood T cell repertoires in COVID-19. Sequenced by immunoSEQ multiplex PCR; TCRdb stores in-frame clones only, minus some. Of some 220,000 clones in the sample, under 85% were seen once. The sequencing input was peripheral blood. The receptors here all came from a human donor in a cohort sampled during active COVID-19. Each CDR3 is given with its conserved first and last residue. D genes are given only for firm matches. Expanded clones get a size class; other rows say once, few or many, or leave the size out.

d_call	j_call	v_call	clone_size	cdr3_aa	cdr3_nt
.	TRBJ2-3	TRBV15	.	CATSRQGSDTQYF	TGTGCCACCAGCAGACAGGGTTCAGATACGCAGTATTTT
TRBD1	TRBJ1-5	TRBV5-1	.	CASSLDRGGNQPQHF	TGCGCCAGCAGCTTGGACAGGGGGGGTAATCAGCCCCAGCATTTT
.	TRBJ2-1	TRBV21-1	once	CASRHRDSQNSSYNEQFF	TGTGCCAGCAGACACCGGGACTCCCAAAATAGCTCCTACAATGAGCAGTTCTTC
TRBD1	TRBJ2-7	TRBV6-5	.	CAISGTGWSEQYF	TGTGCCATCTCCGGGACAGGGTGGTCCGAGCAGTACTTC
TRBD1	TRBJ2-2	TRBV5-1	.	CASSFGTGAVGELFF	TGCGCCAGCAGCTTTGGTACAGGGGCCGTGGGGGAGCTGTTTTTT
TRBD2	TRBJ2-3	TRBV19	.	CASSKGLVGYTQYF	TGTGCCAGTAGTAAGGGACTAGTAGGTTACACGCAGTATTTT
TRBD2	TRBJ2-2	TRBV28	once	CASRTSGRAGELFF	TGTGCCAGCCGGACTAGCGGGAGGGCCGGGGAGCTGTTTTTT
.	TRBJ2-4	TRBV25-1	.	CASSEPPKNIQYF	TGTGCCAGCAGTGAACCCCCAAAAAACATTCAGTACTTC
.	TRBJ1-6	TRBV21-1	.	CASSGAFWGLTYNSPLHF	TGTGCCAGCAGCGGTGCCTTCTGGGGGCTGACCTATAATTCACCCCTCCACTTT
TRBD2	TRBJ2-5	TRBV12-3/TRBV12-4	.	CASSSGPGGTQYF	TGTGCCAGCAGTTCGGGACCGGGGGGGACCCAGTACTTC
TRBD1	TRBJ2-1	TRBV25-1	.	CASSDRGQGAYNEQFF	TGTGCCAGCAGTGATAGGGGACAGGGGGCGTACAATGAGCAGTTCTTC
.	TRBJ1-3	TRBV7-9	once	CASSPPPQITGNTIYF	TGTGCCAGCAGCCCCCCCCCACAAATCACTGGAAACACCATATATTTT
.	TRBJ1-5	TRBV19	.	CASSGRYYSNQPQHF	TGTGCCAGTAGCGGCCGGTACTATAGCAATCAGCCCCAGCATTTT
.	TRBJ2-3	TRBV5-1	.	CASSLEMGADTQYF	TGCGCCAGCAGCTTGGAAATGGGAGCTGATACGCAGTATTTT
TRBD1	TRBJ2-2	TRBV25-1	.	CASSATGPNTGELFF	TGTGCCAGCAGTGCGACAGGGCCGAACACCGGGGAGCTGTTTTTT